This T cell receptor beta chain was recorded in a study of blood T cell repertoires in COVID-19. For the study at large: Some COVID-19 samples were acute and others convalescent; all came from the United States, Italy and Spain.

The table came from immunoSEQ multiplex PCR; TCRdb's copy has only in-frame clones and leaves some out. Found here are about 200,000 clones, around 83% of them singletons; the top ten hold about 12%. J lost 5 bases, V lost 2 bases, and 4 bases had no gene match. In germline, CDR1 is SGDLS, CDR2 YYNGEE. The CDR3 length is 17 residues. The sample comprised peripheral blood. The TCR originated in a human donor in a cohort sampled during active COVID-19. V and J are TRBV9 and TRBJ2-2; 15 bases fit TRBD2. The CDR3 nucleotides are TGTGCCAGCAGCGTCGGACTAGCGGGAGGGCCAACCGGGGAGCTGTTTTTT. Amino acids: CASSVGLAGGPTGELFF.